Reported below is one T cell receptor beta chain. Its antigen is still unknown. The timepoints at which blood was sampled were baseline, cycle 4 day 1, and cycle 7 day 1. Repertoires were generated with immunoSEQ multiplex PCR, while TCRdb's copy carries only in-frame clones and drops some. The sample includes about 73,000 clones, 86% of them seen just once. This specimen comes from a study of OX40 agonist ivuxolimab in advanced cancers. Study overall: Of the patients, three showed partial responses, one with hepatocellular carcinoma and two with cutaneous melanoma. Study-level results: The study did not work out the antigen specificity of the expanded peripheral T cells.

This CDR3 contains 10 residues. Germline V CDR1 and CDR2: MNHEY, SVGAGI. V was shortened by 6 bases and J by 10 bases, with 9 bases between the two germline ends. This clonotype originated in an adult with an advanced solid tumor such as melanoma, head and neck, liver or kidney cancer. The gene calls are TRBV6-5 and TRBJ1-1, with D unclear. This specimen was CD4+ or CD8+ T cells sorted from blood, taken in a trial of the OX40 agonist ivuxolimab. This CDR3 reads CASSEFVAFF. The DNA for the CDR3 is TGTGCCAGCAGCGAGTTTGTAGCTTTCTTT.